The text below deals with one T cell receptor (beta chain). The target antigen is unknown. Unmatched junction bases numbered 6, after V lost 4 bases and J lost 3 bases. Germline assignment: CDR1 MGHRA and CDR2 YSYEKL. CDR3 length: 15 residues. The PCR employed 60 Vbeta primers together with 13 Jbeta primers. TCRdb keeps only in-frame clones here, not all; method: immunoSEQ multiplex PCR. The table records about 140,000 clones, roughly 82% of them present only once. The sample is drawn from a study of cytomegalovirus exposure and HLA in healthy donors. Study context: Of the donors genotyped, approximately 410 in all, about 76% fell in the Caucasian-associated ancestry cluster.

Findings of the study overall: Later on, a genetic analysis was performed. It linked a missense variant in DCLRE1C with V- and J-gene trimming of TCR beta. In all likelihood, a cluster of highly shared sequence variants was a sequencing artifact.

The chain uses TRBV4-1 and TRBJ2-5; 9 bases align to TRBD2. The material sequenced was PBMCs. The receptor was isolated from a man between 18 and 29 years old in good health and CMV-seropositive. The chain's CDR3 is CASSPRGLAKETQYF. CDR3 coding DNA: TGCGCCAGCAGCCCCCGGGGACTAGCCAAAGAGACCCAGTACTTC.